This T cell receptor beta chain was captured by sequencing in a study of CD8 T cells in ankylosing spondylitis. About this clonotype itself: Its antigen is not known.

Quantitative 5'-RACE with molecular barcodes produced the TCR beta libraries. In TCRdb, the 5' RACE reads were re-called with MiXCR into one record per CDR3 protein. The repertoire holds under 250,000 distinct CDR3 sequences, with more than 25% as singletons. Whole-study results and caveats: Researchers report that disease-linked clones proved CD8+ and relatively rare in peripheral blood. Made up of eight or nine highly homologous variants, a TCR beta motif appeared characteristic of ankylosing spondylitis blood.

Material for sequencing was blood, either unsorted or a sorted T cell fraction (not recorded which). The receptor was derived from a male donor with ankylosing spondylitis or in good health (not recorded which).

CDR3 loop: CASTRGGNPRGYTF. CDR3 coding DNA: TGTGCCAGCACCCGTGGGGGGAACCCTCGTGGCTACACCTTC. The V gene is TRBV7-2, the J gene TRBJ1-2, with D possibly being TRBD1 (5 bases). The CDR3 is 14 amino acids. V was clipped by 7 bases and J by 7 bases, with 19 bases between them. In germline, CDR1 is SGHTA, CDR2 FQGNSA. Together with reference TRBV7-2 and TRBJ1-2, the CDR3 gives the full variable domain: GAGVSQSPSNKVTEKGKDVELRCDPISGHTALYWYRQSLGQGLEFLIYFQGNSAPDKSGLPSDRFSAERTGGSVSTLTIQRTQQEDSAVYLCASTRGGNPRGYTFGSGTRLTVV.